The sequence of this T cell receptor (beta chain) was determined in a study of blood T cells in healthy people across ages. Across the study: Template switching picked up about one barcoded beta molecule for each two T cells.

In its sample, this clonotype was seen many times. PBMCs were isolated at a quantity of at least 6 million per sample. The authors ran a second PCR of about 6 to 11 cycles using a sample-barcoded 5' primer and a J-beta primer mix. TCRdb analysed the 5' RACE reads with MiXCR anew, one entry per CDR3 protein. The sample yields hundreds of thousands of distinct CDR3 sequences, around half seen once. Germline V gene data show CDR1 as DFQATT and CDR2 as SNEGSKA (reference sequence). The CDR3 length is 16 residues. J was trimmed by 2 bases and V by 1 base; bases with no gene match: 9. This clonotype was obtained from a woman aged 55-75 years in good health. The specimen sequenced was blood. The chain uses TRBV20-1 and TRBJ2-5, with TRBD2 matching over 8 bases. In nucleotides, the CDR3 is TGCAGTGCTAGAGTTCTGCGGGAGGCCACGCAAGAGACCCAGTACTTC. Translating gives CSARVLREATQETQYF.